This T cell receptor beta chain derives from a study of graft-versus-host responses after intestinal transplantation. Responders (approximately 200,000, CFSE-labeled) were co-plated with approximately 200,000 irradiated, violet-dye-labeled stimulators. From germline, CDR1 is MDHEN and CDR2 SYDVKM. The V and J ends lost 3 bases and 0 bases respectively, with 6 bases between them. The CDR3 loop spans 15 amino acids. Using immunoSEQ multiplex PCR, the repertoire was profiled, and TCRdb retains in-frame clones only, with some absent. Found here are 4,300 or so clones, 27% of them singletons; the top ten hold roughly a quarter. This clone showed up just a few times.

The sequences come from alloreactive CD8+ T cells from a mixed lymphocyte reaction culture, collected before transplantation. Sample subset: CFSE-low proliferating T cells sorted from roughly 6-day pre-transplant mixed lymphocyte reaction (GvH or HvG direction). This receptor was taken from a human patient who was an organ donor for intestinal transplantation. V usage is TRBV28 and J usage is TRBJ1-6; possibly TRBD1 for D (5 bases). In DNA, the CDR3 is TGTGCCAGCAGTTTCGGGGGCTCCTATAATTCACCCCTCCACTTT. Its translation: CASSFGGSYNSPLHF. Combining the CDR3 with reference TRBV28 and TRBJ1-6 gives the whole variable domain DVKVTQSSRYLVKRTGEKVFLECVQDMDHENMFWYRQDPGLGLRLIYFSYDVKMKEKGDIPEGYSVSREKKERFSLILESASTNQTSMYLCASSFGGSYNSPLHFGNGTRLTVT.